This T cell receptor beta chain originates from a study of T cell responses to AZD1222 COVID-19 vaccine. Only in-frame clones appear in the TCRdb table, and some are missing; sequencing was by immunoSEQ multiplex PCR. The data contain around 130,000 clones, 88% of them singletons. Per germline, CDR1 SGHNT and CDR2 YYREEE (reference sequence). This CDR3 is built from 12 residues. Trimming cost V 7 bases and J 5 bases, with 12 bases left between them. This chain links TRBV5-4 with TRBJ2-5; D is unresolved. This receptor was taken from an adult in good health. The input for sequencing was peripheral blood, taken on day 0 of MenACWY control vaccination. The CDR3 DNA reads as TGTGCCAGCGCCCCGGTGGGGGAGACCCAGTACTTC. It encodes CASAPVGETQYF.